Listed here are 7 T cell receptor beta chains from one sample, sequenced in a study of blood T cell repertoires in COVID-19. The data were produced by immunoSEQ multiplex PCR, yet TCRdb's version contains in-frame clones alone and is incomplete. The table has 150,000 to 200,000 clones, less than 85% seen once; the top ten hold about 10%. The sample comprised peripheral blood. The receptors here all came from a woman of 80 years or more with active or convalescent COVID-19.

V gene TRBV19 combines with J gene TRBJ2-1; 8 bases match TRBD1. The CDR3 spans 16 residues. Germline assignment: CDR1 LNHDA and CDR2 SQIVND (reference sequence). The trim removed 5 bases at V and 10 bases at J, leaving 16 bases unmatched. This chain's CDR3 is CASSFSGGKLSKEQFF. CDR3 nucleotides: TGTGCCAGTAGTTTCTCAGGGGGCAAACTCTCTAAGGAGCAGTTCTTC.

The chain links TRBV10-3 to TRBJ2-7; 7 bases line up with TRBD2. Germline loops: CDR1 ENHRY, CDR2 SYGVKD. Losses at the gene ends were 6 bases for V and 1 base for J; bases not matched to a gene: 6. The CDR3 spans 14 residues. The chain's CDR3 is CAIRTSGGSYEQYF. The CDR3 nucleotides are TGTGCCATCAGAACGTCGGGGGGATCCTACGAGCAGTACTTC.

This chain uses TRBV6-5 with TRBJ2-3; 9 nucleotides agree with TRBD2. The CDR3 runs to 15 residues. Germline CDR1 MNHEY, CDR2 SVGAGI. The trim removed 5 bases at V and 3 bases at J, leaving 6 bases unmatched. CDR3 nucleotides: TGTGCCAGCAGTCCCAGCGGGAGGAGGACAGATACGCAGTATTTT. It translates to CASSPSGRRTDTQYF.

The chain links TRBV18 to TRBJ1-1, with a weak D call TRBD1 (6 bases). This CDR3 has 13 amino acids. V was shortened by 0 bases and J by 11 bases, with 13 bases between the two germline ends. Germline V gene data show CDR1 as KGHSH and CDR2 as LQKENI. The CDR3 sequence is CASSPPGAPSAFF. CDR3 DNA: TGTGCCAGCTCACCACCGGGGGCTCCCAGCGCTTTCTTT.

This chain connects TRBV2 to TRBJ2-5, with TRBD1 as a possible D gene (5 bases). The germline V gene has CDR1 SNHLY and CDR2 FYNNEI. This CDR3 region has 14 residues. V lost 2 bases to trimming and J lost 7 bases, with 14 bases between them. In nucleotides, the CDR3 is TGTGCCAGCAGTGAAATATCGGGTAGGGGGACCCAGTACTTC. As protein: CASSEISGRGTQYF.

The chain employs TRBV9 and TRBJ1-3; the match to TRBD1 covers 7 bases. The trim removed 3 bases at V and 4 bases at J, leaving 7 bases unmatched. The CDR3 spans 15 residues. CDR1 is SGDLS, CDR2 YYNGEE, per germline. CDR3: CASSDDREYGNTIYF. The CDR3 bases are TGTGCCAGCAGCGACGACAGGGAATACGGAAACACCATATATTTT.

CDR3 in DNA: TGTGCCAGCAGCCGCTCAGGGTCAAGCTCCTACGAGCAGTACTTC. It translates to CASSRSGSSSYEQYF. J is TRBJ2-7 and V is TRBV5-5, with a tentative D call TRBD1 (5 bases). Germline assignment: CDR1 SGHKS and CDR2 YYEKEE (reference sequence). CDR3 size: 15 residues. Trimming shortened V by 4 bases and J by 0 bases, and 14 bases separated the two germline ends.